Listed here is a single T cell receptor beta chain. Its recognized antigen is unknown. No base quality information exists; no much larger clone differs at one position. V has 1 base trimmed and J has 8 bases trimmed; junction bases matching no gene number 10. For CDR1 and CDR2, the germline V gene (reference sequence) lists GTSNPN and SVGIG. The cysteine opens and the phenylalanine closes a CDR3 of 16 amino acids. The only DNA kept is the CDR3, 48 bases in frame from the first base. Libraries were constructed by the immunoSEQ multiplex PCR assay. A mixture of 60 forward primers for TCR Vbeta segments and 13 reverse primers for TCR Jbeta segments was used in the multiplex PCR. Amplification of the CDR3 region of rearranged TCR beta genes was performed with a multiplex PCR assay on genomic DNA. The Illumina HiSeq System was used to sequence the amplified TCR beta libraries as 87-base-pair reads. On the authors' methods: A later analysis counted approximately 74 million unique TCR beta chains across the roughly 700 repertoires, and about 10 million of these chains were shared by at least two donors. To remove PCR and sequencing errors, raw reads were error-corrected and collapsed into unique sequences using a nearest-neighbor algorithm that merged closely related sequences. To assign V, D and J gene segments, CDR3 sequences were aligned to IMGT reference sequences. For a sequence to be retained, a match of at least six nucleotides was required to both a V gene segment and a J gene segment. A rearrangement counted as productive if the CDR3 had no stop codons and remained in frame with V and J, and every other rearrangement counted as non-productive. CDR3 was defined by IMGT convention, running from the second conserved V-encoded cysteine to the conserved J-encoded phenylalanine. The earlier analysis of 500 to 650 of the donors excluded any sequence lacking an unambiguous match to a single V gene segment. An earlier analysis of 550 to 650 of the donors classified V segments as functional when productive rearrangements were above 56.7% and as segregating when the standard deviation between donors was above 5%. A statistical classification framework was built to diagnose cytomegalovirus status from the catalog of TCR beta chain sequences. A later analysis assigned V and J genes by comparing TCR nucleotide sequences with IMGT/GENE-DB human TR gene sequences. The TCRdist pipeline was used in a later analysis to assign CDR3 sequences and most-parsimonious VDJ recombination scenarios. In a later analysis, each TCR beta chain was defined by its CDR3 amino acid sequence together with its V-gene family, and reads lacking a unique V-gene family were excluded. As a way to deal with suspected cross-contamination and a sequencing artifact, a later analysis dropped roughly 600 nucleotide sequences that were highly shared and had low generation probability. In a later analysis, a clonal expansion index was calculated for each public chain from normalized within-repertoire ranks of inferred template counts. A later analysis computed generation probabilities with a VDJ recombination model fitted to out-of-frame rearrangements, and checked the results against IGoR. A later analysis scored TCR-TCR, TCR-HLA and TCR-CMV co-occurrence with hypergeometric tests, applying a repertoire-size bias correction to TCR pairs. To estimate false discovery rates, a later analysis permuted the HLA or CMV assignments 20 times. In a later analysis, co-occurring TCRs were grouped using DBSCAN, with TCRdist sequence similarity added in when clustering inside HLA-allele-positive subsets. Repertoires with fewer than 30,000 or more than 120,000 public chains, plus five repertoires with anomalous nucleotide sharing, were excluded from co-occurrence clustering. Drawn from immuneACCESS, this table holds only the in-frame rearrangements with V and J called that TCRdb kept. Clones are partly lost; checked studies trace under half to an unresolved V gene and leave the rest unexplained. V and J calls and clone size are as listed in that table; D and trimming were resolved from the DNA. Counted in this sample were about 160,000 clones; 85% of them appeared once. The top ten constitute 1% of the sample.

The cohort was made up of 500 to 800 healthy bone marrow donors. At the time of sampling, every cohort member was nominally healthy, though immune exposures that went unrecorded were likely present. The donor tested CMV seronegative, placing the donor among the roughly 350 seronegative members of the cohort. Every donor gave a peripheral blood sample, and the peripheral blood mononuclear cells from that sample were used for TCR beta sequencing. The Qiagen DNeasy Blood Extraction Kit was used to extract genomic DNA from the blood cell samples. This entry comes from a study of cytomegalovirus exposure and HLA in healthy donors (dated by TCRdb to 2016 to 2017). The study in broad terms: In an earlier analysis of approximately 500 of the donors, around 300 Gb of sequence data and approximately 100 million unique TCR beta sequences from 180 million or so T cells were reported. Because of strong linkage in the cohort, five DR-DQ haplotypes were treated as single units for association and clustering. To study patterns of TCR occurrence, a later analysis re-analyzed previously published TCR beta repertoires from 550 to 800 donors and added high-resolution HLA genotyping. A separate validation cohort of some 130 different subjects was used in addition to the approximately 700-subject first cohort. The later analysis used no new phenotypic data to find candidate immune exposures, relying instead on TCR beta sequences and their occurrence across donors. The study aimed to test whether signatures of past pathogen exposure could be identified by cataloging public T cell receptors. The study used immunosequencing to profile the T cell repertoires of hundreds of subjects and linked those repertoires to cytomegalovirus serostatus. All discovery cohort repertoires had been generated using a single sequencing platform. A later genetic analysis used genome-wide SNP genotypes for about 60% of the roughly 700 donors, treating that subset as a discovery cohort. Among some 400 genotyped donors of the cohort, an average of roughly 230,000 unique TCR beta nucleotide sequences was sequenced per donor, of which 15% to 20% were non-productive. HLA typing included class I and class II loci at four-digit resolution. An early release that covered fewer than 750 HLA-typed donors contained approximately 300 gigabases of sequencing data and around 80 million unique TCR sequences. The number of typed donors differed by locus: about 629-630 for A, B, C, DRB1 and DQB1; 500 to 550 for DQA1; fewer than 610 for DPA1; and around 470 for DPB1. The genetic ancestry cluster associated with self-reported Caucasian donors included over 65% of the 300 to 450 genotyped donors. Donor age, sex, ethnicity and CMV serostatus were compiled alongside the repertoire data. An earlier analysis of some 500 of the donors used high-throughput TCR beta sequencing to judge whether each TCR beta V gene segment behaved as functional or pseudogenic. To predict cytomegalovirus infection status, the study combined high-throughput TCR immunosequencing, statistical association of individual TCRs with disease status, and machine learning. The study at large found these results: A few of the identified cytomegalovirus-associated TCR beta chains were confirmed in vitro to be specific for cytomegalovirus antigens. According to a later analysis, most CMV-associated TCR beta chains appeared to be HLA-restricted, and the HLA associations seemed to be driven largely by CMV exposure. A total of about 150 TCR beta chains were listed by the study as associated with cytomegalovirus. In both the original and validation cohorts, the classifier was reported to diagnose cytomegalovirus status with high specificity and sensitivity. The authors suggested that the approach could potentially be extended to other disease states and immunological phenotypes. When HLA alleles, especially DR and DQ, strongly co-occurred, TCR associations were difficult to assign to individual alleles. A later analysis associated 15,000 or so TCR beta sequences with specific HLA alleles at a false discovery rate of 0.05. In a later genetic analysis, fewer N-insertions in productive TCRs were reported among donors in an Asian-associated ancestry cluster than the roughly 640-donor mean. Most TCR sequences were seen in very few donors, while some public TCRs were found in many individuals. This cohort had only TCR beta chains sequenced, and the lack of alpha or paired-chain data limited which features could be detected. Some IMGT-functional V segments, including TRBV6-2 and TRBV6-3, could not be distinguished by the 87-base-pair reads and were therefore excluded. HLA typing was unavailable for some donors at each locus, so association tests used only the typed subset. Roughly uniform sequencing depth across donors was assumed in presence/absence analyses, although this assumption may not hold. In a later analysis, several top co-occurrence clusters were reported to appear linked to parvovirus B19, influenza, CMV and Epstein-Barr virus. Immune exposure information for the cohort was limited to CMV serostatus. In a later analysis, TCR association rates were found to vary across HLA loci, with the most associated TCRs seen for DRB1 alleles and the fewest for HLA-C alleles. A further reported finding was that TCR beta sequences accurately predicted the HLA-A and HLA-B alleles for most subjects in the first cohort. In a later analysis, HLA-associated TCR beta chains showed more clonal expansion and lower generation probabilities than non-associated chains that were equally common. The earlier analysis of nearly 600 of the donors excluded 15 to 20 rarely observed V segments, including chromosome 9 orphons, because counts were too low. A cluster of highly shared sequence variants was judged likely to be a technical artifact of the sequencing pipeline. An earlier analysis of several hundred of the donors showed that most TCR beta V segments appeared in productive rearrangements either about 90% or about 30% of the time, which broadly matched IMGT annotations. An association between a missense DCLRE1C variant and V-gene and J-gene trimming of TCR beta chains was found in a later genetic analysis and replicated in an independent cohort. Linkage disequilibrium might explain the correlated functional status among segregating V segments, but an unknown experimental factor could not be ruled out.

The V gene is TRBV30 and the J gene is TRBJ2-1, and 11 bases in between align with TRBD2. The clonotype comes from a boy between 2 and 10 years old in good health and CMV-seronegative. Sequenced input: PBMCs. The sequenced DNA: TGTGCCTGGAGTGCGGTGACTAGCGGGGCAGGGGATGAGCAGTTCTTC. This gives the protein CAWSAVTSGAGDEQFF.